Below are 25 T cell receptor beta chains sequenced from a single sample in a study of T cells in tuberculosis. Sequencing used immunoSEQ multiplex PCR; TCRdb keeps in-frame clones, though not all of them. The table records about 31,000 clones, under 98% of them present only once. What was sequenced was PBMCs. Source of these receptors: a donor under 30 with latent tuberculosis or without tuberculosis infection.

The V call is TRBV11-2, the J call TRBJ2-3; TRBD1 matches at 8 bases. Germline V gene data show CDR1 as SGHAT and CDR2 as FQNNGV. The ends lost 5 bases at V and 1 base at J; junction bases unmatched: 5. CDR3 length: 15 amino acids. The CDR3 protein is CASSPQGQGTDTQYF. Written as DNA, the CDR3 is TGTGCCAGCAGCCCCCAGGGACAGGGCACAGATACGCAGTATTTT.

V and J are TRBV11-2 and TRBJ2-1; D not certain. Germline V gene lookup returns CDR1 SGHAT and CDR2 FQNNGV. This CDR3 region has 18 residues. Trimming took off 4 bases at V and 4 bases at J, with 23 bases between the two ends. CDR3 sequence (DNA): TGTGCCAGCAGCTCTTACCTAGGTCAGAGAAAAGTATACAATGAGCAGTTCTTC. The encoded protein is CASSSYLGQRKVYNEQFF.

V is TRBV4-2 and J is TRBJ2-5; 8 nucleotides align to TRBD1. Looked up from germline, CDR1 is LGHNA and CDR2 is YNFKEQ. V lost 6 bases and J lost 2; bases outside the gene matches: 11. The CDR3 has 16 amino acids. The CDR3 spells CASRGVAGGWQETQYF. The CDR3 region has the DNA TGTGCCAGCAGAGGCGTGGCAGGGGGCTGGCAAGAGACCCAGTACTTC.

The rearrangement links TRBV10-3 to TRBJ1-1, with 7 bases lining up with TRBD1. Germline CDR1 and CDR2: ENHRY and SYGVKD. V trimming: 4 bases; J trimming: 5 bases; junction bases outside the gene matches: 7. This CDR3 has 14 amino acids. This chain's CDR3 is CAISGSKGATEAFF. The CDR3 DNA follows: TGTGCCATCAGTGGATCTAAGGGGGCTACTGAAGCTTTCTTT.

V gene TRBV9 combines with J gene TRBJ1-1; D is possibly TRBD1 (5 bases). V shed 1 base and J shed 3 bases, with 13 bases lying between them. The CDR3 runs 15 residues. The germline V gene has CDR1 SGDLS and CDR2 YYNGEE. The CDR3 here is CASSVTGEGYTEAFF. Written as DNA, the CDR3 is TGTGCCAGCAGCGTAACGGGGGAAGGATACACTGAAGCTTTCTTT. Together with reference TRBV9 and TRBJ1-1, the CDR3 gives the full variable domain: DSGVTQTPKHLITATGQRVTLRCSPRSGDLSVYWYQQSLDQGLQFLIQYYNGEERAKGNILERFSAQQFPDLHSELNLSSLELGDSALYFCASSVTGEGYTEAFFGQGTRLTVV.

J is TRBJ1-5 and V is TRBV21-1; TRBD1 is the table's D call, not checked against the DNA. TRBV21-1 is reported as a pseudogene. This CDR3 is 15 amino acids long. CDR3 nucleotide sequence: TGTGCCAGCAGGGATACAGGGCTCCGGCATCAGCCCCAGCATTTT. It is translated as CASRDTGLRHQPQHF.

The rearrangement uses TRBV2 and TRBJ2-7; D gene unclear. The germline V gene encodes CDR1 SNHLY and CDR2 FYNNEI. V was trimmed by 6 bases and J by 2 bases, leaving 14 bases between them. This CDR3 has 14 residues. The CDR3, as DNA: TGTGCCAGCAGGGTTCGTGACACTCCCTACGAGCAGTACTTC. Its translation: CASRVRDTPYEQYF.

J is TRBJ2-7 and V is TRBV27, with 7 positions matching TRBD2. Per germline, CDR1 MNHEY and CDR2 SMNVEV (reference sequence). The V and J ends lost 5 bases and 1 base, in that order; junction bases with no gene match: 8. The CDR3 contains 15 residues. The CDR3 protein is CASSTRLAASYEQYF. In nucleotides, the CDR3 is TGTGCCAGCAGTACGCGGCTAGCGGCATCCTACGAGCAGTACTTC.

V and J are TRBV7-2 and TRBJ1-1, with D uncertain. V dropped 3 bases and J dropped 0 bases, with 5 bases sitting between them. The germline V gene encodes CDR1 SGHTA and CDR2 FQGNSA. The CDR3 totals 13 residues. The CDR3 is CASSFEMNTEAFF. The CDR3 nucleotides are TGTGCCAGCAGCTTCGAGATGAACACTGAAGCTTTCTTT.

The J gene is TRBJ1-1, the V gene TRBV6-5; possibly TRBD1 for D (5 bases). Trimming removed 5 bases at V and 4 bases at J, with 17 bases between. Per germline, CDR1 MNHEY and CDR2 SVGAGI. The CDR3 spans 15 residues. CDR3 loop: CASSKRDLRGTEAFF. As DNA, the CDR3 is TGTGCCAGCAGTAAACGGGACCTGCGGGGCACTGAAGCTTTCTTT.

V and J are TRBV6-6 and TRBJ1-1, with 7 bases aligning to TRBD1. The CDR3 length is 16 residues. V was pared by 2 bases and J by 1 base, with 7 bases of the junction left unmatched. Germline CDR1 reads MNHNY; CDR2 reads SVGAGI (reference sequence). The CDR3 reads CASSYGDSRTNTEAFF. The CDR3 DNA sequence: TGTGCCAGCAGTTACGGGGACAGTCGAACGAACACTGAAGCTTTCTTT.

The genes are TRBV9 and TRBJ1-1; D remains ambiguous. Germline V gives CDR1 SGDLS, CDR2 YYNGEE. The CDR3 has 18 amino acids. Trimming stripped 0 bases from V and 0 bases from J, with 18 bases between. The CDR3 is CASSVVVVVGEVNTEAFF. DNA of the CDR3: TGTGCCAGCAGCGTAGTAGTAGTAGTGGGCGAAGTGAACACTGAAGCTTTCTTT.

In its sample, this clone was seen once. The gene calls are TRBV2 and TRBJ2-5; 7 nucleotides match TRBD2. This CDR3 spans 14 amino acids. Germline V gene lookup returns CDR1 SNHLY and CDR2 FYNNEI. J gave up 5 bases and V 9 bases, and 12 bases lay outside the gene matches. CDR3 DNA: TGTGCCAGTTGGGCGGGGGAGGTCGGGGAGACCCAGTACTTC. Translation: CASWAGEVGETQYF.

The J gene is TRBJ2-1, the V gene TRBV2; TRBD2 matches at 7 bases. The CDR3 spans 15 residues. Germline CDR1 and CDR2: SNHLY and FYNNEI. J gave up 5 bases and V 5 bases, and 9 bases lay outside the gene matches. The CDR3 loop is CASSRAGTINNEQFF. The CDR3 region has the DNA TGTGCCAGCAGTCGGGCCGGGACTATAAACAATGAGCAGTTCTTC.

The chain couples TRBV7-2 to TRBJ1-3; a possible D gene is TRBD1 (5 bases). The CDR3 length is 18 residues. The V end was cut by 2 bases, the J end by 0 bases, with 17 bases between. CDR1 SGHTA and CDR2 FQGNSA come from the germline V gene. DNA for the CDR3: TGTGCCAGCAGCTTAATTACAGGCACAAGACACTCTGGAAACACCATATATTTT. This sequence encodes CASSLITGTRHSGNTIYF.

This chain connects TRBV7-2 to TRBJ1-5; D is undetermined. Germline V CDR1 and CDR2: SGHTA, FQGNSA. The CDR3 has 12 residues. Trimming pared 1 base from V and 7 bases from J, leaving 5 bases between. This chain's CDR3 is CASSLGEQPQHF. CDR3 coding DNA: TGTGCCAGCAGCTTAGGAGAACAGCCCCAGCATTTT. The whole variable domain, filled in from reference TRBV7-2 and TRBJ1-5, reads GAGVSQSPSNKVTEKGKDVELRCDPISGHTALYWYRQSLGQGLEFLIYFQGNSAPDKSGLPSDRFSAERTGGSVSTLTIQRTQQEDSAVYLCASSLGEQPQHFGDGTRLSIL.

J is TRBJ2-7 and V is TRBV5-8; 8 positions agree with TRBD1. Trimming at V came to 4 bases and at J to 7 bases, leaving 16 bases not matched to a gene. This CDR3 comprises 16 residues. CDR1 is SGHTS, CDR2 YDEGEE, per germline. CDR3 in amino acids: CASSPIWTGTYTEQYF. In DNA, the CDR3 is TGTGCCAGCAGCCCAATTTGGACAGGGACATATACGGAGCAGTACTTC.

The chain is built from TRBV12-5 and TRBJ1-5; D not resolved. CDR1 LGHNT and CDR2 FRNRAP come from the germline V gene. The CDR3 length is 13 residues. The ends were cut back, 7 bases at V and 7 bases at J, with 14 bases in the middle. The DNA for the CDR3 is TGTGCTAGTGCCCGGGATGAGGGCCAGCCCCAGCATTTT. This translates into CASARDEGQPQHF.

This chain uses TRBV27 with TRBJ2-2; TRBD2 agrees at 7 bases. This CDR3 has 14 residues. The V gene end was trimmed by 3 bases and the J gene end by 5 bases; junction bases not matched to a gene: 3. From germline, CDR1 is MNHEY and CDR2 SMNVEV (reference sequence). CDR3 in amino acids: CASSFEGGTGELFF. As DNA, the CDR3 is TGTGCCAGCAGTTTTGAGGGAGGGACCGGGGAGCTGTTTTTT.

For the CDR3, the DNA is TGTGCCAGCAGTTACGCTATCGCGAACACTGAAGCTTTCTTT. This codes for CASSYAIANTEAFF. The V and J genes are TRBV6-5 and TRBJ1-1; D not resolved. The CDR3 spans 14 residues. V was clipped by 2 bases and J by 1 base, with 8 bases between them. Germline CDR1 MNHEY, CDR2 SVGAGI.

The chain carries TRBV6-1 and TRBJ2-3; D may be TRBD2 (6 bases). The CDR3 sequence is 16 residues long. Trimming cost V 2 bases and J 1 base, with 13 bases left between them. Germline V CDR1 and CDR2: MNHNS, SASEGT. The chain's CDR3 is CASSERRREGTDTQYF. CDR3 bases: TGTGCCAGCAGTGAACGGAGGCGGGAAGGCACAGATACGCAGTATTTT.

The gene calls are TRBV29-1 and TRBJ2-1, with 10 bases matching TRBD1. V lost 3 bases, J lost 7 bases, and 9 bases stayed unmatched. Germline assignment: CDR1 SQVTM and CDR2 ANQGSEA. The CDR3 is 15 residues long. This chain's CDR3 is CSVEGGGTGVNEQFF. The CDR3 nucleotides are TGCAGCGTTGAGGGGGGCGGGACAGGGGTGAATGAGCAGTTCTTC.

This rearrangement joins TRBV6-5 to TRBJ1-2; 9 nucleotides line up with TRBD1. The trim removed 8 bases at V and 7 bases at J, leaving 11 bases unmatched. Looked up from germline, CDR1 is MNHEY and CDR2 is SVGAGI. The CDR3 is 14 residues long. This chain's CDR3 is CASWDRVNGGGYTF. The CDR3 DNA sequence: TGTGCCAGCTGGGACAGGGTCAATGGGGGTGGCTACACCTTC.

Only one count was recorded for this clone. The CDR3 region is CASSQDGGFGNQPQHF. CDR3 nucleotide sequence: TGCGCCAGCAGCCAAGATGGGGGCTTCGGCAATCAGCCCCAGCATTTT. V and J are TRBV4-1 and TRBJ1-5; D is perhaps TRBD1 (6 bases). Trimming shortened V by 0 bases and J by 2 bases, and 11 bases separated the two germline ends. CDR1 MGHRA and CDR2 YSYEKL come from the germline V gene. There are 16 residues in the CDR3.

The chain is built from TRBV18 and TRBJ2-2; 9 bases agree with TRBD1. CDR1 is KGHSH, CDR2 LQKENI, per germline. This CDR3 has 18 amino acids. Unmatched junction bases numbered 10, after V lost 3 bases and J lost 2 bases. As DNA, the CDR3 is TGTGCCAGCTCACCCCTTTTCGTTACAGGGGGCAACACCGGGGAGCTGTTTTTT. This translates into CASSPLFVTGGNTGELFF.